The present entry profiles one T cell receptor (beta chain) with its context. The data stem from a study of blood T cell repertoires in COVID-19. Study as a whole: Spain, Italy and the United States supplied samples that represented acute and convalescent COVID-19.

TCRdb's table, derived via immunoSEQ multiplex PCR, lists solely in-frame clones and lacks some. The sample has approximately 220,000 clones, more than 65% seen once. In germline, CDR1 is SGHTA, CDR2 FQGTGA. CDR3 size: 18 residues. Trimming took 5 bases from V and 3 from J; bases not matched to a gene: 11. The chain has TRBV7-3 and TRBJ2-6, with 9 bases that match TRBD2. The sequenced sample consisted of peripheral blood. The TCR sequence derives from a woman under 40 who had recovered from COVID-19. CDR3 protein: CASSLRGGREGGANVLTF. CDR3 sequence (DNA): TGTGCCAGCAGCCTCCGGGGCGGGAGGGAAGGTGGGGCCAACGTCCTGACTTTC.